A few counts support the clone carrying this T cell receptor (beta chain). No antigen is known for it. This specimen comes from a study of T-cell memory formation after mild COVID-19. Study-wide points: Mainly in CM and EM were contracting CD4+ clones; CD8+ were in EMRA.

Each CDR3 protein gets one entry after TCRdb re-called the 5' RACE reads with MiXCR. The sample carries 350,000 to 450,000 distinct CDR3 sequences, around 28% recorded once. The sequence was obtained from an adult woman who had mild COVID-19 (a few samples of this study predate the infection). Cell type and time point are not known. Specimen: PBMCs or a T cell subset sorted from them (not recorded which).

CDR3 sequence (DNA): TGCGCCAGCAGCTTGGCACAGGGGATTCCCGGGGAGCTGTTTTTT. It encodes CASSLAQGIPGELFF. This sequence joins TRBV5-1 and TRBJ2-2, with TRBD1 matching 7 bases. V lost 0 bases, J lost 6 bases, and 5 bases stayed unmatched. Germline lookup yields CDR1 SGHRS and CDR2 YFSETQ. There are 15 residues in the CDR3. The full variable domain, with the rest looked up from reference TRBV5-1 and TRBJ2-2, is KAGVTQTPRYLIKTRGQQVTLSCSPISGHRSVSWYQQTPGQGLQFLFEYFSETQRNKGNFPGRFSGRQFSNSRSEMNVSTLELGDSALYLCASSLAQGIPGELFFGEGSRLTVL.